Listed below are T cell receptor beta chains from one sample, sequenced in a study of cytomegalovirus exposure and HLA in healthy donors. Clones were read by immunoSEQ multiplex PCR, and TCRdb kept only the in-frame ones, dropping some. The sample has about 130,000 clones, 84% seen once. The sample was PBMCs. These receptors were collected from a woman aged 18-29 years in good health and CMV-seropositive. CDR3s include the opening cysteine and the closing phenylalanine or tryptophan. The D gene is left open where the match is weak. Some rows have no size entry. The others give once, few or many, or a class for an expanded clone.

cdr3_length,j_call,clone_size,v_call,d_call,cdr3_nt,cdr3_aa
14,TRBJ2-3,-,TRBV6-4,-,TGTGCCAGCAGTATTAGCGGTAACACAGATACGCAGTATTTT,CASSISGNTDTQYF
13,TRBJ1-1,-,TRBV29-1,-,TGCAGCGTTGCGAAGAACCCGGACACTGAAGCTTTCTTT,CSVAKNPDTEAFF
15,TRBJ2-5,-,TRBV5-1,TRBD2,TGCGCCAGCAGCTTAGGTAGCGGGGAGTCTGAGACCCAGTACTTC,CASSLGSGESETQYF
14,TRBJ1-2,-,TRBV5-1,TRBD1,TGCGCCAGCAATCGAGGACAGGGGGCAGACGGCTACACCTTC,CASNRGQGADGYTF
16,TRBJ1-4,few,TRBV2,TRBD1,TGTGCCAGTCAAACAGGGGCCCCCTCAACTAATGAAAAACTGTTTTTT,CASQTGAPSTNEKLFF
13,TRBJ2-7,-,TRBV23-1,TRBD1,TGCGCCAGCAGTCAAGCCCAGGGGGCCGAGCAGTACTTC,CASSQAQGAEQYF
14,TRBJ2-3,-,TRBV9,TRBD1,TGTGCCAGCAGCGCGGGACAGGGGACAGATACGCAGTATTTT,CASSAGQGTDTQYF
15,TRBJ1-2,once,TRBV7-9,TRBD1,TGTGCCAGCAGCTCCTCCGGGACAGGACCTTATGGCTACACCTTC,CASSSSGTGPYGYTF
16,TRBJ2-2,-,TRBV18,TRBD1,TGTGCCAGCTCACCACCGGGACAGGGGAACACCGGGGAGCTGTTTTTT,CASSPPGQGNTGELFF
15,TRBJ2-1,-,TRBV6-6,TRBD1,TGTGCCAGCAGTCAGACAGGGACGACCTACAATGAGCAGTTCTTC,CASSQTGTTYNEQFF